A selection of T cell receptor beta chains follows, all from one sample in a study of blood T cell repertoires in COVID-19. Profiling relied on immunoSEQ multiplex PCR, and the TCRdb table lists in-frame clones only, not all of them. The data contain around 200,000 clones, around nine tenths of them singletons. Sequenced input: peripheral blood. Receptor source: a man in his forties or fifties with active or convalescent COVID-19. CDR3s include the opening cysteine and the closing phenylalanine or tryptophan. A D gene is named only where the DNA matches it firmly. Some rows mark clone size as missing; the rest say once, few, many or name a class of expanded clone.

V gene: TRBV5-1
clone size: -
J gene: TRBJ2-1
D gene: TRBD1
CDR3 protein: CASSLPGQGIGEQFF
CDR3 DNA: TGCGCCAGCAGCTTACCGGGACAGGGGATCGGTGAGCAGTTCTTC

V gene: TRBV25-1
clone size: -
J gene: TRBJ2-3
D gene: -
CDR3 protein: CASSERARETDTQYF
CDR3 DNA: TGTGCCAGCAGTGAAAGGGCCCGGGAGACAGATACGCAGTATTTT

V gene: TRBV28
clone size: -
J gene: TRBJ2-2
D gene: -
CDR3 protein: CASSLRLARKPGELFF
CDR3 DNA: TGTGCCAGCAGTTTGAGACTCGCGCGTAAACCCGGGGAGCTGTTTTTT

V gene: TRBV2
clone size: -
J gene: TRBJ1-1
D gene: TRBD1
CDR3 protein: CASSLGQSIGTEAFF
CDR3 DNA: TGTGCCAGCAGTTTGGGACAGAGTATCGGCACTGAAGCTTTCTTT

V gene: TRBV9
clone size: -
J gene: TRBJ2-5
D gene: -
CDR3 protein: CASSVGASPQETQYF
CDR3 DNA: TGTGCCAGCAGCGTAGGAGCGAGCCCCCAAGAGACCCAGTACTTC

V gene: TRBV11-2
clone size: -
J gene: TRBJ1-1
D gene: -
CDR3 protein: CASRPAGVNTEAFF
CDR3 DNA: TGTGCCAGCAGACCGGCAGGGGTGAACACTGAAGCTTTCTTT

V gene: TRBV6-5
clone size: once
J gene: TRBJ1-5
D gene: -
CDR3 protein: CAIDSLNQPQHF
CDR3 DNA: TGTGCCATCGACAGTCTAAATCAGCCCCAGCATTTT

V gene: TRBV28
clone size: -
J gene: TRBJ1-1
D gene: -
CDR3 protein: CASSLWAETTEAFF
CDR3 DNA: TGTGCCAGCAGTTTATGGGCGGAGACGACTGAAGCTTTCTTT

V gene: TRBV12-5
clone size: once
J gene: TRBJ2-1
D gene: -
CDR3 protein: CASGLLLPEQFF
CDR3 DNA: TGTGCTAGTGGCCTTCTCCTACCAGAGCAGTTCTTC

V gene: TRBV5-6
clone size: -
J gene: TRBJ2-6
D gene: -
CDR3 protein: CASSLRAGSGANVLTF
CDR3 DNA: TGTGCCAGCAGTCTTAGGGCTGGGAGTGGGGCCAACGTCCTGACTTTC

V gene: TRBV7-2
clone size: -
J gene: TRBJ1-2
D gene: -
CDR3 protein: CASSSSDGYTF
CDR3 DNA: TGTGCCAGCAGCTCTTCGGATGGCTACACCTTC

V gene: TRBV30
clone size: -
J gene: TRBJ1-6
D gene: TRBD1
CDR3 protein: CAWSGGQVLYSPLHF
CDR3 DNA: TGTGCCTGGAGTGGGGGACAGGTGTTGTATTCACCCCTCCACTTT

V gene: TRBV28
clone size: -
J gene: TRBJ1-2
D gene: -
CDR3 protein: CASSFMSGNYGYTF
CDR3 DNA: TGTGCCAGCAGTTTCATGTCCGGGAACTATGGCTACACCTTC

V gene: TRBV7-9
clone size: -
J gene: TRBJ1-2
D gene: TRBD1
CDR3 protein: CASSLMGQGVGYTF
CDR3 DNA: TGTGCCAGCAGCTTAATGGGACAGGGAGTCGGCTACACCTTC

V gene: TRBV29-1
clone size: -
J gene: TRBJ2-5
D gene: -
CDR3 protein: CSVAPSQETQYF
CDR3 DNA: TGCAGCGTTGCTCCTAGCCAAGAGACCCAGTACTTC